This T cell receptor (beta chain) was recovered during a study of T cells in Graves' hyperthyroidism and ophthalmopathy. Study results and caveats: Ophthalmopathy stood apart from stable hyperthyroidism in a 13 V-J model.

For Graves' hyperthyroidism to be stable, ophthalmopathy could not progress within 18 months. Recently diagnosed hyperthyroidism of less than 2 months' duration affected patients aged 18 to 65. Trimming pared 4 bases from V and 6 bases from J, leaving 13 bases between. The CDR3 totals 13 residues. From germline, CDR1 is SGHKS and CDR2 YYEKEE (reference sequence). This clonotype came up a few times. Its antigen is unidentified. TCR beta CDR3 regions were amplified from RNA. HTBI primers were used for first-round RT-PCR of the TCR CDR3. Each CDR3 protein gets one entry after TCRdb re-called the multiplex PCR reads with MiXCR. Here the sample spans 100,000 to 140,000 distinct CDR3 sequences, approximately 15% being singletons.

The gene calls are TRBV5-5 and TRBJ1-2; D is unclear. Input material: blood. This receptor was taken from a woman aged 45-59 years with Graves' hyperthyroidism. The CDR3 bases are TGTGCCAGCAGCCTAAGGCGTACCCATGGCTACACCTTC. Protein: CASSLRRTHGYTF.